The 4 T cell receptor beta chains listed next were all sequenced from one sample in a study of Graves' ophthalmopathy and Graves' hyperthyroidism. RNA served as the template for amplifying TCR beta CDR3 regions. An opening RT-PCR round employed HTBI primers and preceded a second-round multiplex PCR. TCRdb processed the multiplex PCR reads anew with MiXCR; each CDR3 protein has one entry. The data hold 500,000 to 700,000 distinct CDR3 sequences, with roughly 40% observed a single time. The sample was peripheral blood or thyroid tissue (not recorded which). These receptors were obtained from an adult man with Graves' hyperthyroidism.

Turning to this clonotype: Germline is not matched at one junction end, which may reflect a read error. J is TRBJ2-1 and V is TRBV5-1; D is undetermined. The CDR3 is made up of 11 amino acids. Germline CDR1 and CDR2: SGHRS and YFSETQ. CDR3 protein: CASSQGLKQFF. The DNA of the CDR3 is TGTGCCAGCAGCCAAGGCCTAAAGCAGTTCTTC.

This clonotype was found many times. The rearrangement uses TRBV5-1 and TRBJ2-6; D possibly corresponds to TRBD1 (6 bases). V was trimmed by 1 base and J by 2 bases, leaving 10 bases between them. CDR1 SGHRS and CDR2 YFSETQ come from the germline V gene. The CDR3 loop spans 16 amino acids. The CDR3 DNA reads TGCGCCAGCAGCTTGACAGGGCGACCTGGGGCCAACGTCCTGACTTTC. Protein sequence: CASSLTGRPGANVLTF.

The V call is TRBV10-3, the J call TRBJ1-6, with 10 bases matching TRBD1. J gave up 10 bases and V 10 bases, and 10 bases lay outside the gene matches. The CDR3 has 14 residues. Germline loops: CDR1 ENHRY, CDR2 SYGVKD. The CDR3 reads CASSQGQGYSPLHF. CDR3 sequence (DNA): TGTGCCAGCAGCCAGGGACAGGGGTACTCACCCCTCCACTTT.

This chain links TRBV7-8 with TRBJ2-5; perhaps D is TRBD1 or TRBD2 (5 bases each). Between the trimmed V and J ends, which lost 5 bases and 9 bases, there was a span of 22 bases. The germline gives CDR1 SGHVS, CDR2 FQNEAQ. The CDR3 sequence is 15 residues long. This CDR3 reads CASSPLRGLYQPQYF. The DNA for the CDR3 is TGTGCCAGCAGCCCGTTGAGGGGTCTTTATCAGCCCCAGTACTTC.